This TCR beta chain was profiled in a study of blood T cell repertoires in COVID-19. Study-wide context: PBMCs, B-cell-depleted T cells, or T cells were the source of the cDNA or gDNA that made up the material.

This clone was seen just once. As processed by the authors: For nucleated cells, counts were estimated from reference gene primer amplification. This table comes from immunoSEQ multiplex PCR, and its TCRdb copy is limited to in-frame clones, with some not included. V and J calls and clone size are those listed in that table; D and trimming were worked out from the DNA. The data show approximately 65,000 clones, 90% seen once. V lost 4 bases and J 6 bases, leaving 16 bases between the germline ends. The CDR3 is made up of 15 amino acids. Looked up from germline, CDR1 is MGHRA and CDR2 is YSYEKL. Patients of the Seattle cohort, enrolled during active infection, were followed longitudinally.

The chain combines TRBV4-1 with TRBJ2-1; tentative D call: TRBD1 (7 bases). The sequenced sample consisted of peripheral blood. This clonotype was obtained from a man in his forties or fifties with COVID-19, enrolled during active disease. The CDR3 coding sequence is TGCGCCAGCAGCCTTGGCGGGACAGAAGGCAATGAGCAGTTCTTC. Its protein product is CASSLGGTEGNEQFF.